Each of the 4 T cell receptor beta chains below was sequenced from the same sample in a study of T cell changes during pregnancy in multiple sclerosis. Using immunoSEQ multiplex PCR, the repertoire was profiled, and TCRdb retains in-frame clones only, with some absent. The sample lists some 70,000 clones, less than 95% occurring once. Specimen: peripheral blood, collected in the third trimester of pregnancy. The receptors were sampled from a female donor with multiple sclerosis, enrolled in a pregnancy study.

In its sample, this clone was seen a few times. The chain links TRBV27 to TRBJ1-5; 7 bases fit TRBD1. This CDR3 has 14 residues. With V trimmed by 4 bases and J by 4 bases, 4 bases remained unmatched. The germline gives CDR1 MNHEY, CDR2 SMNVEV (reference sequence). The CDR3: CASSYAGGNQPQHF. The DNA for the CDR3 is TGTGCCAGCAGTTATGCAGGGGGGAATCAGCCCCAGCATTTT.

The V gene is TRBV10-1, the J gene TRBJ1-5; no clear D. Germline V gene sequence: CDR1 WNHNN, CDR2 SYGVQD (reference sequence). V was pared by 0 bases and J by 10 bases, with 16 bases between. The CDR3 length is 15 residues. The CDR3 DNA is TGCGCCAGCAGTGAGTCGATGGGCCGATCGACACCCCAGCATTTT. Its translation: CASSESMGRSTPQHF.

The genes are TRBV19 and TRBJ1-2; D is ambiguous. The CDR3 is 15 residues long. Germline lookup yields CDR1 LNHDA and CDR2 SQIVND (reference sequence). Trimming took 6 bases from V and 2 from J, leaving 16 bases between them. The CDR3 loop is CASSRSGSSNYGYTF. The CDR3 DNA is TGTGCCAGTAGCCGATCCGGGTCCTCAAACTATGGCTACACCTTC. The entire variable domain, with the rest obtained from reference TRBV19 and TRBJ1-2, is as follows: DGGITQSPKYLFRKEGQNVTLSCEQNLNHDAMYWYRQDPGQGLRLIYYSQIVNDFQKGDIAEGYSVSREKKESFPLTVTSAQKNPTAFYLCASSRSGSSNYGYTFGSGTRLTVV.

The V gene is TRBV5-6, the J gene TRBJ1-5; TRBD1 aligns across 10 bases. The ends lost 5 bases at V and 5 bases at J; junction bases unmatched: 4. Germline assignment: CDR1 SGHDT and CDR2 YYEEEE. The CDR3 sequence is 14 residues long. The CDR3 DNA reads as TGTGCCAGCAGTTTGACAGGGGGCTATCAGCCCCAGCATTTT. Translating it yields CASSLTGGYQPQHF. Variable domain in full (rest from reference TRBV5-6 and TRBJ1-5): DAGVTQSPTHLIKTRGQQVTLRCSPKSGHDTVSWYQQALGQGPQFIFQYYEEEERQRGNFPDRFSGHQFPNYSSELNVNALLLGDSALYLCASSLTGGYQPQHFGDGTRLSIL.